The 30 T cell receptor beta chains below all came from one sample that was sequenced in a study of blood T cell repertoires in COVID-19. Some clones are missing from TCRdb's copy, which holds only in-frame ones; the method was immunoSEQ multiplex PCR. The repertoire holds roughly 78,000 clones, with approximately 87% as singletons. The sequenced sample consisted of peripheral blood. Receptors were obtained from a woman older than 75 with acute or convalescent COVID-19.

The V call is TRBV3-1 (or the pseudogene TRBV3-2), the J call TRBJ2-1, with 7 bases aligning to TRBD2. Per germline, CDR1 LGHDT and CDR2 YNNKEL (reference sequence). The CDR3 loop spans 13 amino acids. J gave up 8 bases and V 0 bases, and 1 base lay outside the gene matches. The CDR3, as DNA: TGTGCCAGCAGCCAAGATCTAGCGGATGAGCAGTTCTTC. As protein: CASSQDLADEQFF.

The rearrangement uses TRBV25-1 and TRBJ1-1; the D gene is possibly TRBD1 (5 bases). This CDR3 is 13 amino acids long. Trimming removed 5 bases from V and 5 bases from J, with 12 bases in between. Germline V gives CDR1 MGHDK, CDR2 SYGVNS. CDR3 coding DNA: TGTGCCAGCAGTCTCGGGGGAAATACTGAAGCTTTCTTT. It is translated as CASSLGGNTEAFF.

V and J are TRBV7-3 and TRBJ1-2; the match to TRBD1 covers 9 bases. V trimming: 6 bases; J trimming: 6 bases; junction bases outside the gene matches: 11. There are 15 residues in the CDR3. Germline values: CDR1 SGHTA, CDR2 FQGTGA. The CDR3 DNA reads as TGTGCCAGCAGTTTATTTGTCGGACAGGGGAATGGCTACACCTTC. As protein: CASSLFVGQGNGYTF.

The J gene is TRBJ2-3, the V gene TRBV11-3; 9 bases map to TRBD2. CDR3 length: 16 amino acids. Germline V gene lookup returns CDR1 SGHNT and CDR2 YENEEA. The V and J ends lost 5 bases and 1 base, in that order; junction bases with no gene match: 7. CDR3 sequence reads: CASSPLAGGGTDTQYF. The CDR3 bases are TGTGCCAGCAGCCCACTGGCGGGAGGGGGCACAGATACGCAGTATTTT. Supplemented by reference TRBV11-3 and TRBJ2-3, the full variable domain reads EAGVVQSPRYKIIEKKQPVAFWCNPISGHNTLYWYLQNLGQGPELLIRYENEEAVDDSQLPKDRFSAERLKGVDSTLKIQPAELGDSAVYLCASSPLAGGGTDTQYFGPGTRLTVL.

V and J are TRBV18 and TRBJ2-2; 10 bases map to TRBD2. CDR3 size: 16 residues. Germline V lookup: CDR1 KGHSH, CDR2 LQKENI. V lost 5 bases, J lost 4 bases, and 7 bases stayed unmatched. The CDR3 is CASSTLAGGGTGELFF. CDR3 nucleotides: TGTGCCAGCTCAACGTTAGCGGGAGGTGGCACCGGGGAGCTGTTTTTT.

The chain carries TRBV18 and TRBJ2-7, with 9 bases matching TRBD1. CDR3 length equals 15 residues. CDR1 KGHSH and CDR2 LQKENI come from the germline V gene. Trimming at V came to 0 bases and at J to 2 bases, leaving 2 bases not matched to a gene. CDR3 protein: CASSPPGQGTYEQYF. The CDR3 nucleotides read TGTGCCAGCTCACCACCGGGACAGGGAACCTACGAGCAGTACTTC. The variable domain in full, completed from reference TRBV18 and TRBJ2-7, reads NAGVMQNPRHLVRRRGQEARLRCSPMKGHSHVYWYRQLPEEGLKFMVYLQKENIIDESGMPKERFSAEFPKEGPSILRIQQVVRGDSAAYFCASSPPGQGTYEQYFGPGTRLTVT.

The gene calls are TRBV5-8 and TRBJ2-7; 7 nucleotides match TRBD1. With 4 bases clipped from V and 2 bases from J, the junction kept 3 bases outside the gene matches. This CDR3 spans 13 amino acids. The germline V gene has CDR1 SGHTS and CDR2 YDEGEE. CDR3 bases: TGTGCCAGCAGCGAGGGGGCCGCCTACGAGCAGTACTTC. Its translation is CASSEGAAYEQYF.

The V and J genes are TRBV24-1 and TRBJ2-2; D is undetermined. The CDR3 contains 13 residues. CDR1 is KGHDR and CDR2 is SFDVKD in the germline V gene. V was shortened by 3 bases and J by 15 bases, with 16 bases between the two germline ends. CDR3 region: CATSDPGVRQLFF. DNA of the CDR3: TGTGCCACCAGTGATCCCGGAGTTCGGCAGTTGTTTTTT.

The rearrangement joins TRBV5-4 to TRBJ1-1; the D is unclear. Germline values: CDR1 SGHNT, CDR2 YYREEE (reference sequence). The CDR3 is 14 amino acids. V dropped 4 bases and J dropped 1 base, with 11 bases sitting between them. The CDR3 reads CASSPGIRNTEAFF. The DNA for the CDR3 is TGTGCCAGCAGCCCGGGGATAAGGAACACTGAAGCTTTCTTT.

This rearrangement joins TRBV6-5 to TRBJ1-5; TRBD1 agrees at 7 bases. Looked up from germline, CDR1 is MNHEY and CDR2 is SVGAGI. The CDR3 is 14 residues long. After removal of 6 bases from V and 7 bases from J, the junction contained 9 bases not matched to a gene. The CDR3 here is CASSEGASVQPQHF. Here the CDR3 DNA reads TGTGCCAGCAGCGAGGGGGCAAGTGTCCAGCCCCAGCATTTT.

This chain links TRBV10-3 with TRBJ2-1, with 9 bases fitting TRBD2. The V and J ends lost 6 bases and 8 bases, in that order; junction bases with no gene match: 11. Looked up from germline, CDR1 is ENHRY and CDR2 is SYGVKD. The CDR3 spans 15 residues. The CDR3 loop is CAIRTSGRKGDEQFF. The CDR3 region has the DNA TGTGCCATCAGGACTAGCGGCCGAAAAGGGGATGAGCAGTTCTTC.

This clone was seen a handful of times. V is TRBV20-1 and J is TRBJ2-3; D not resolved. Germline CDR1 DFQATT, CDR2 SNEGSKA (reference sequence). This CDR3 is 11 amino acids long. Trimming took 5 bases from V and 2 from J, leaving 5 bases between them. This CDR3 reads CSARSTDTQYF. CDR3 coding DNA: TGCAGTGCTCGTTCCACAGATACGCAGTATTTT.

The chain recombines TRBV15 with TRBJ2-1; D is ambiguous. Trimming took 0 bases from V and 0 from J, leaving 12 bases between them. The germline V gene has CDR1 LNHNV and CDR2 YYDKDF (reference sequence). The CDR3 is made up of 17 amino acids. CDR3 region: CATSRENFRSSYNEQFF. The CDR3 coding sequence is TGTGCCACCAGCAGAGAGAATTTTAGGAGCTCCTACAATGAGCAGTTCTTC.

This chain joins TRBV10-3 and TRBJ1-1; 7 bases match TRBD1. V was clipped by 8 bases and J by 1 base; unmatched bases: 4. The CDR3 contains 13 residues. Germline V gives CDR1 ENHRY, CDR2 SYGVKD. CDR3 bases: TGTGCCATCCAAGGGACAGCGAACACTGAAGCTTTCTTT. Protein sequence: CAIQGTANTEAFF.

CDR3 sequence: CASSPRGGALRTDTQYF. The CDR3 region has the DNA TGTGCCAGCTCACCACGGGGAGGGGCGTTACGCACAGATACGCAGTATTTT. J is TRBJ2-3 and V is TRBV18; 7 nucleotides agree with TRBD2. In germline, CDR1 is KGHSH, CDR2 LQKENI. The CDR3 is 17 amino acids. Losses at the gene ends were 1 base for V and 1 base for J; bases not matched to a gene: 8. The whole variable domain, remainder taken from reference TRBV18 and TRBJ2-3, is NAGVMQNPRHLVRRRGQEARLRCSPMKGHSHVYWYRQLPEEGLKFMVYLQKENIIDESGMPKERFSAEFPKEGPSILRIQQVVRGDSAAYFCASSPRGGALRTDTQYFGPGTRLTVL.

This chain links TRBV7-9 with TRBJ2-3, with D hard to call. CDR1 is SEHNR, CDR2 FQNEAQ, per germline (reference sequence). The CDR3 runs to 14 residues. The germline V and J ends were trimmed by 5 bases and 4 bases, with 13 bases remaining between them. The CDR3 spells CASSLATGSDTQYF. The CDR3 bases are TGTGCCAGCAGCCTGGCCACGGGTTCAGATACGCAGTATTTT.

This chain connects TRBV27 to TRBJ1-2; 9 positions match TRBD1. J gave up 8 bases and V 6 bases, and 7 bases lay outside the gene matches. Germline CDR1 reads MNHEY; CDR2 reads SMNVEV (reference sequence). The CDR3 totals 13 residues. As DNA, the CDR3 is TGTGCCAGCAGGCCGGGACAGGGACGGGGCTACACCTTC. It translates to CASRPGQGRGYTF.

The chain recombines TRBV11-2 with TRBJ2-1, with 8 bases matching TRBD2. The CDR3 is 16 amino acids. Germline V gives CDR1 SGHAT, CDR2 FQNNGV. V lost 1 base to trimming and J lost 0 bases; unmatched junction nucleotides: 2. CDR3 DNA sequence: TGTGCCAGCAGCTTAGGGGCGGGGGGCTCCTACAATGAGCAGTTCTTC. Translated, it gives CASSLGAGGSYNEQFF.

This chain joins TRBV24-1 and TRBJ1-1, with TRBD1 identical over 7 bases. The germline gives CDR1 KGHDR, CDR2 SFDVKD. The V gene end was trimmed by 7 bases and the J gene end by 2 bases; junction bases not matched to a gene: 9. The CDR3 length is 15 residues. CDR3 bases: TGTGCCACCAGCGCCGAGGGACAGAAAAACACTGAAGCTTTCTTT. Its translation is CATSAEGQKNTEAFF.

This clone was recorded a few times. The chain combines TRBV19 with TRBJ2-3; TRBD1 matches 8 bases. Trimming took 5 bases from V and 3 from J; bases not matched to a gene: 7. Germline V gene lookup returns CDR1 LNHDA and CDR2 SQIVND (reference sequence). The CDR3 has 15 amino acids. This CDR3 reads CASSVTGVGTDTQYF. In DNA, the CDR3 is TGTGCCAGTAGTGTGACAGGGGTCGGGACAGATACGCAGTATTTT.

The chain recombines TRBV14 with TRBJ2-5, with 10 nucleotides matching TRBD2. The trim removed 0 bases at V and 4 bases at J, leaving 5 bases unmatched. Germline CDR1 and CDR2: SGHDN and FVKESK. The CDR3 loop spans 16 amino acids. The CDR3 nucleotides read TGTGCCAGCAGCCAAGATGCCCGACTAGCGGGAGAGACCCAGTACTTC. This translates into CASSQDARLAGETQYF. Variable domain in full (rest from reference TRBV14 and TRBJ2-5): EAGVTQFPSHSVIEKGQTVTLRCDPISGHDNLYWYRRVMGKEIKFLLHFVKESKQDESGMPNNRFLAERTGGTYSTLKVQPAELEDSGVYFCASSQDARLAGETQYFGPGTRLLVL.

V and J are TRBV30 and TRBJ1-1, with a tentative D call TRBD1 (5 bases). Trimming pared 2 bases from V and 5 bases from J, leaving 15 bases between. The germline V gene encodes CDR1 GTSNPN and CDR2 SVGIG (reference sequence). The CDR3 runs to 14 residues. For the CDR3, the DNA is TGTGCCTGGAGTCATGGGGGGATGCGGACTGAAGCTTTCTTT. Translating it yields CAWSHGGMRTEAFF.

The chain has TRBV4-1 and TRBJ2-7; 9 bases are a match to TRBD1. This CDR3 contains 14 residues. Germline lookup yields CDR1 MGHRA and CDR2 YSYEKL. Trimming took 4 bases from V and 0 from J; bases not matched to a gene: 1. The CDR3 DNA follows: TGCGCCAGCAGCCGGGACAGGGACTCCTACGAGCAGTACTTC. As protein: CASSRDRDSYEQYF.

This clone was seen a few times. J is TRBJ2-1 and V is TRBV7-9; tentative D call: TRBD1 (6 bases). The V and J ends lost 0 bases and 5 bases respectively, with 11 bases between them. The CDR3 has 15 residues. Germline loops: CDR1 SEHNR, CDR2 FQNEAQ (reference sequence). CDR3 coding DNA: TGTGCCAGCAGCTTAGCGCTCACAGGGAACAATGAGCAGTTCTTC. Its translation: CASSLALTGNNEQFF.

The CDR3: CSRRGWDQPQHF. The CDR3 bases are TGCAGCCGTCGGGGTTGGGATCAGCCCCAGCATTTT. The rearrangement links TRBV29-1 to TRBJ1-5; D unclear. CDR1 is SQVTM, CDR2 ANQGSEA, per germline. The CDR3 has 12 amino acids. Trimming took off 8 bases at V and 5 bases at J, with 13 bases between the two ends.

There are a few counts of this clone. This same CDR3 is encoded by further DNA sequences in the sample. The chain is built from TRBV4-1 and TRBJ2-5, with TRBD1 matching over 11 bases. Germline CDR1 MGHRA, CDR2 YSYEKL. The CDR3 has 14 amino acids. Trimming took 2 bases from V and 5 from J; bases not matched to a gene: 1. CDR3 bases: TGCGCCAGCAGCCAAAGGGACAGGGGGGAGACCCAGTACTTC. Its translation is CASSQRDRGETQYF.

The chain is built from TRBV6-1 and TRBJ1-3; TRBD1 agrees at 8 bases. The CDR3 is 17 residues long. V trimming: 4 bases; J trimming: 3 bases; junction bases outside the gene matches: 11. Germline CDR1 is MNHNS and CDR2 is SASEGT. The CDR3 sequence is CASSVAQGARFGNTIYF. CDR3 nucleotides: TGTGCCAGCAGTGTGGCCCAGGGGGCGCGTTTTGGAAACACCATATATTTT.

The gene calls are TRBV24-1 and TRBJ2-5; 13 nucleotides match TRBD2. The CDR3 covers 16 residues. V was pared by 6 bases and J by 1 base, with 4 bases of the junction left unmatched. CDR1 is KGHDR, CDR2 SFDVKD, per germline. Here the CDR3 reads CATSSGLAGPQETQYF. DNA of the CDR3: TGTGCCACCAGTTCGGGACTAGCGGGGCCCCAAGAGACCCAGTACTTC.

The J gene is TRBJ2-2, the V gene TRBV12-3 or TRBV12-4, with D hard to call. There are 12 residues in the CDR3. Trimming cost V 7 bases and J 3 bases, with 6 bases left between them. The DNA of the CDR3 is TGTGCCAGCACCCGCGACACCGGGGAGCTGTTTTTT. This sequence encodes CASTRDTGELFF.

The chain joins TRBV19 to TRBJ1-1; D is unclear. The V end lost 3 bases, the J end lost 2 bases, and 10 bases lay between the germline ends. The CDR3 runs to 14 residues. Germline V gene data show CDR1 as LNHDA and CDR2 as SQIVND (reference sequence). The CDR3 coding sequence is TGTGCCAGTAGTATGAGGGAGGGAAACACTGAAGCTTTCTTT. Translating it yields CASSMREGNTEAFF.